The present entry profiles one T cell receptor beta chain with its context. Per the study methods: Cell counts per sample came from amplifying reference gene primers. Sequenced by immunoSEQ multiplex PCR; TCRdb stores in-frame clones only, minus some. V and J calls and clone size come straight from that table; D and trimming were deduced from the DNA. The data show some 240,000 clones, around 87% seen once. This specimen comes from a study of blood T cell repertoires in COVID-19. About the research overall: Acute and convalescent COVID-19 specimens originated in the United States, Italy and Spain. Sources were T cells, B-cell-depleted T cells, or PBMCs; the material itself was cDNA or gDNA.

Which cohort a participant joined came from the clinical history participants gave. The CDR3 covers 17 residues. The germline gives CDR1 LGHDT, CDR2 YNNKEL (reference sequence). V was clipped by 1 base and J by 5 bases; unmatched bases: 10. The clonotype originates from a middle-aged woman with acute COVID-19. This chain joins TRBV3-1 (or the pseudogene TRBV3-2) and TRBJ2-5, with TRBD1 identical over 10 bases. The specimen sequenced was PBMCs or T cells enriched from blood (not recorded which). DNA of the CDR3: TGTGCCAGCAGCCAAGGGGGGGGGACAGGGGATCTCGAGACCCAGTACTTC. As protein: CASSQGGGTGDLETQYF.